The clone carrying this TCR beta chain was seen a few times. The antigen is not known. RNA, once extracted, was reverse transcribed into cDNA for use as the sequencing template. The protocol was immunoSEQ multiplex PCR, while the TCRdb copy is restricted to in-frame clones and leaves out a portion. The table shows approximately 30,000 clones, with less than 65% occurring only once. Germline-derived CDR1 and CDR2 are SGHDT and YYEEEE. V was clipped by 1 base and J by 15 bases, with 20 bases between them. The CDR3 runs 14 residues. This entry belongs to a study of CD8+ T cells in alopecia areata. Study-wide results and limits: In scalp samples, resident alphabeta T cells of normal skin are also sequenced. Patients shared TCRs less clearly than mice did, possibly for HLA-related reasons. Affected scalp, especially in alopecia totalis/universalis, had a higher clonality than normal scalp did.

Both peripheral blood and punch biopsies of lesional scalp skin were obtained from patients who had alopecia areata. Sequencing was carried out using NKG2D-high CD8+ T cells sorted from blood. The V call is TRBV5-6, the J call TRBJ2-1; D unclear. This receptor was obtained from a human donor with alopecia areata. CDR3 in DNA: TGTGCCAGCAGCTTGATACAGTCTAAAGAGTTATCGTTCTTC. Protein sequence: CASSLIQSKELSFF.